These 3 T cell receptor beta chains share one sample of origin, sequenced in a study of blood T cell repertoires in COVID-19. Clones were read by immunoSEQ multiplex PCR, and TCRdb kept only the in-frame ones, dropping some. The data hold roughly 190,000 clones, with roughly 94% observed a single time. Input material: peripheral blood. The receptors come from a man aged 25-45 years with COVID-19, enrolled during active disease.

The rearrangement links TRBV7-3 to TRBJ2-3; 9 bases line up with TRBD1. V lost 5 bases, J lost 4 bases, and 7 bases stayed unmatched. CDR1 and CDR2 from the germline V gene are SGHTA and FQGTGA. This CDR3 is 15 amino acids long. CDR3 protein: CASSPQGQGADTQYF. The CDR3 DNA sequence: TGTGCCAGCAGCCCACAGGGACAGGGAGCAGATACGCAGTATTTT.

This clone was detected once. The gene calls are TRBV7-9 and TRBJ1-2; D remains ambiguous. This CDR3 is 13 amino acids long. V was trimmed by 0 bases and J by 5 bases, leaving 7 bases between them. Germline values: CDR1 SEHNR, CDR2 FQNEAQ (reference sequence). The CDR3 here is CASSLARGYGYTF. The CDR3 bases are TGTGCCAGCAGCTTAGCGCGAGGATATGGCTACACCTTC.

V is TRBV5-3 and J is TRBJ2-1; 13 bases fit TRBD2. TRBV5-3 is given ORF status, its function remaining uncertain. This CDR3 is 18 amino acids long. V gave up 1 base and J gave up 4 bases; unmatched junction bases: 8. The DNA of the CDR3 is TGTGCCAGAAGCTTGTCTGGGACTAGCGGGGACCATTACAATGAGCAGTTCTTC. Encoded protein: CARSLSGTSGDHYNEQFF.